This entry lists 17 T cell receptor beta chains sequenced from one sample in a study of T cell clusters in autoimmune cytopenias (dated by TCRdb to the late 2010s). TCRdb names Illumina MiSeq as the instrument used. To amplify TRB rearrangements, a touch-down multiplex PCR protocol was run with the TRB-A and TRB-B primer pools combined in a single tube. With the reads reprocessed by TCRdb, a single entry stands for each CDR3 protein sequence and no DNA is reported. The sample's table lists a count of some 8,000 distinct CDR3 sequences. Roughly 22% of the sample lies in the top ten. For each sample, TRB amplification used approximately 230 ng of peripheral blood genomic DNA, equal to about 37,000 genome equivalents. Sample: peripheral blood. All receptors derive from a human donor with an autoimmune cytopenia or autoimmune hepatitis (not recorded which).

The chain carries TRBV6-6 and TRBJ1-6; TCRdb lists TRBD1, though no DNA is available to test this call. Germline V gene data show CDR1 as MNHNY and CDR2 as SVGAGI (reference sequence). This CDR3 has 15 amino acids. The CDR3 sequence: CASSYSSSDRTPLHF.

The CDR3 is CASSSAGQGNQPQHF. This chain uses TRBV7-9 with TRBJ1-5; lacking DNA, the TRBD1 call made by TCRdb goes unchecked. The CDR3 loop spans 15 amino acids. Germline V gene lookup returns CDR1 SEHNR and CDR2 FQNEAQ (reference sequence).

The chain combines TRBV10-2 with TRBJ1-1; the D call of TRBD1 rests on TCRdb alone, since no DNA is present to check it. The germline CDR1 and CDR2 sequences are WSHSY and SAAADI. This CDR3 has 14 amino acids. CDR3: CASSVREQNTEAFF.

The chain recombines TRBV11-2 with TRBJ2-1; TCRdb's D gene call, TRBD2, goes unchecked for lack of DNA. The CDR3 has 18 residues. Germline CDR1 reads SGHAT; CDR2 reads FQNNGV. CDR3 region: CASSPLGLAGGGRVEQFF.

This clonotype is labeled medium-sized based on frequency. The CDR3 sequence: CAWSKGRANTEAFF. The chain is built from TRBV30 and TRBJ1-1. This CDR3 contains 14 residues. CDR1 is GTSNPN, CDR2 SVGIG, per germline (reference sequence). The full variable domain, with the rest looked up from reference TRBV30 and TRBJ1-1, is SQTIHQWPATLVQPVGSPLSLECTVEGTSNPNLYWYRQAAGRGLQLLFYSVGIGQISSEVPQNLSASRPQDRQFILSSKKLLLSDSGFYLCAWSKGRANTEAFFGQGTRLTVV.

CDR3 sequence reads: CAISGSRGTGGVNGYTF. The V call is TRBV10-3, the J call TRBJ1-2; TCRdb reports TRBD1, a call that lacks DNA to check it against. CDR3 length: 17 amino acids. CDR1 ENHRY and CDR2 SYGVKD come from the germline V gene.

This clonotype is called medium-sized based on its frequency. The chain recombines TRBV6-6 with TRBJ1-2; lacking DNA, the TRBD1 call made by TCRdb goes unchecked. This CDR3 has 16 amino acids. The germline V gene has CDR1 MNHNY and CDR2 SVGAGI (reference sequence). CDR3: CASSSPPPTGRYGYTF.

This clonotype is identified as medium-sized from frequency. This chain connects TRBV20-1 to TRBJ2-3; TCRdb selects TRBD1, and the lack of DNA leaves this call unchecked. This CDR3 has 14 residues. CDR1 and CDR2 (germline): DFQATT, SNEGSKA (reference sequence). CDR3 loop: CSADRVVRGDTQYF.

This clonotype ranks as hyperexpanded (1% or more) in terms of frequency. The chain joins TRBV11-2 to TRBJ2-7; the TCRdb D gene call, TRBD1, has no DNA to confirm it. CDR1 is SGHAT, CDR2 FQNNGV, per germline. The CDR3 runs to 14 residues. CDR3 region: CASSLAQGAVEQYF.

V is TRBV20-1 and J is TRBJ1-5; TCRdb picks TRBD1, but there is no DNA to check that call. CDR1 is DFQATT, CDR2 SNEGSKA, per germline (reference sequence). This CDR3 has 15 residues. This CDR3 reads CSARAGQNSNQPQHF.

The chain employs TRBV12-3 or TRBV12-4 and TRBJ1-6; the TRBD1 assignment by TCRdb is unverifiable without DNA. The CDR3 extends over 12 amino acids. CDR3 in amino acids: CASGRADSPLHF.

V gene TRBV10-2 combines with J gene TRBJ2-1; TCRdb calls TRBD2, which cannot be checked without DNA. CDR1 is WSHSY and CDR2 is SAAADI in the germline V gene. The CDR3 is 15 amino acids. CDR3: CASSKAGGPGNEQFF.

This clonotype is medium-sized by frequency. The V call is TRBV11-2, the J call TRBJ2-7. Germline V gene data show CDR1 as SGHAT and CDR2 as FQNNGV. The CDR3 runs to 15 residues. The CDR3 loop is CASSLRDRLFDEQYF.

The chain carries TRBV18 and TRBJ1-3; with no DNA, the TCRdb D assignment of TRBD1 cannot be verified. CDR1 is KGHSH and CDR2 is LQKENI in the germline V gene. The CDR3 has 15 residues. The CDR3 reads CASSPPGQGLYTIYF.

The CDR3 loop is CSARDRRSYEQYF. The chain employs TRBV20-1 and TRBJ2-7. There are 13 residues in the CDR3. Germline lookup yields CDR1 DFQATT and CDR2 SNEGSKA (reference sequence).

The chain employs TRBV9 and TRBJ2-7; the D call of TRBD2 rests on TCRdb alone, since no DNA is present to check it. Germline loops: CDR1 SGDLS, CDR2 YYNGEE. The CDR3 is made up of 16 amino acids. The CDR3 reads CASSPRGASNSYEQYF. Filled out from reference TRBV9 and TRBJ2-7, the complete variable domain reads DSGVTQTPKHLITATGQRVTLRCSPRSGDLSVYWYQQSLDQGLQFLIQYYNGEERAKGNILERFSAQQFPDLHSELNLSSLELGDSALYFCASSPRGASNSYEQYFGPGTRLTVT.

By frequency, this clonotype is medium-sized (0.01 to 0.1%). The chain combines TRBV7-2 with TRBJ2-2; TCRdb designates TRBD1, a call that cannot be tested without DNA. CDR3 size: 17 residues. Germline CDR1 and CDR2: SGHTA and FQGNSA. This CDR3 is CASSLAWGALNTGELFF.